This is a list of T cell receptor beta chains from one sample in a study of regulatory T cells in long-lasting Graves disease. TCRdb itself ran the multiplex PCR reads through MiXCR, one entry per CDR3 protein. The table lists 300,000 to 400,000 distinct CDR3 sequences, approximately 16% of them singletons. The data were also submitted as part of a second study, on T cells in Graves' hyperthyroidism and ophthalmopathy.

The sequenced sample was peripheral blood mononuclear cells (PBMCs), obtained at new diagnosis, from a patient treated with antithyroid drugs. These receptors were obtained from a man aged 35-49 years with Graves disease. CDR3s include the opening cysteine and the closing phenylalanine or tryptophan. D genes are given only for firm matches. Rows give clone size only sometimes, using once, few, many, or a class for an expanded clone.

>few|TRBV7-2|TRBD1|TRBJ1-1
TGTGCCAGCAGCGGACTACAGGGGGCCGACACTGAAGCTTTCTTT
CASSGLQGADTEAFF
>-|TRBV28|-|TRBJ2-7
TGTGCCAGCAGCGTCCTAGCGAGCACTGGCGAGCAGTACTTC
CASSVLASTGEQYF
>many|TRBV28|-|TRBJ2-3
TGTGCCAGCAGTCCTGAAAGGGGACGCACAGATACGCAGTATTTT
CASSPERGRTDTQYF
>-|TRBV24-1|TRBD1|TRBJ1-5
TGTGCCACCAGTGGGGGACAGTACAATCAGCCCCAGCATTTT
CATSGGQYNQPQHF
>many|TRBV20-1|TRBD2|TRBJ2-1
TGCAGTGCTTTCGACACGGGAGGGCGTAATGAGCAGTTCTTC
CSAFDTGGRNEQFF
>-|TRBV5-5|TRBD2|TRBJ2-2
TGTGCCAGCAGCTTCCTGACCGGGACTAGCGGGACCGGGGAGCTGTTTTTT
CASSFLTGTSGTGELFF
>few|TRBV18|TRBD1|TRBJ1-6
TGTGCCAGCTCACCCCAGGGGGCGAGATCACCCCTCCACTTT
CASSPQGARSPLHF
>many|TRBV7-2|TRBD2|TRBJ2-1
TGTGCCAGCAGCTCGTCTAGCGGGGGTTACAATGAGCAGTTCTTC
CASSSSSGGYNEQFF
>-|TRBV18|-|TRBJ1-3
TGTGCCAGCTCGGGGAGCATCTTTGGAAACACCATATATTTT
CASSGSIFGNTIYF
>many|TRBV28|-|TRBJ2-2
TGTGCCAGCAGTTTGGGTGGCACCAACACCGGGGAGCTGTTTTTT
CASSLGGTNTGELFF
>many|TRBV28|-|TRBJ1-1
TGTGCCAGCAGTTCGGTAGACACTGAAGCTTTCTTT
CASSSVDTEAFF
>few|TRBV29-1|TRBD1|TRBJ2-3
TGCAGCGTCATCGGGGACAGGGGGCTTACGCAGTATTTT
CSVIGDRGLTQYF
>many|TRBV28|TRBD1|TRBJ2-7
TGTGCCAGCAGTGTCCGGGACAGGGGCACCTACGAGCAGTACTTC
CASSVRDRGTYEQYF
>many|TRBV7-9|TRBD2|TRBJ2-3
TGTGCCAGCAGCTTTAGCGGGGGGTCCACAGATACGCAGTATTTT
CASSFSGGSTDTQYF
>many|TRBV2|-|TRBJ1-1
TGTGCCAGCATAAATGGACAGTTTAACACTGAAGCTTTCTTT
CASINGQFNTEAFF
>-|TRBV4-2|TRBD1|TRBJ1-5
TGTGCCAGCAGCCAAGGGACAGGATCCCTTAGCAATCAGCCCCAGCATTTT
CASSQGTGSLSNQPQHF
>-|TRBV29-1|-|TRBJ1-4
TGCAGCGTCAGAGACAGCTCAACTAATGAAAAACTGTTTTTT
CSVRDSSTNEKLFF
>many|TRBV2|-|TRBJ2-2
TGTGCCAGCAGAGCTCAGGGTACCGGGGAGCTGTTTTTT
CASRAQGTGELFF
>few|TRBV28|-|TRBJ2-7
TGTGCCAGCAGTTTATCTCAGGGCTCTTCCGTGCAGTACTTC
CASSLSQGSSVQYF
>-|TRBV28|-|TRBJ2-7
TGTGGAACGACATCCTCCTACGAGCAGTACTTC
CGTTSSYEQYF
>-|TRBV12-3/TRBV12-4|-|TRBJ2-7
TGTGCCAGCAGTTTAGCAGCAGTGAGCTCCTACGAGCAGTACTTC
CASSLAAVSSYEQYF
>few|TRBV5-1|-|TRBJ2-5
TGCGCCAGCAGTTTACAGGGTTGGGGAGAGACCCAGTACTTC
CASSLQGWGETQYF
>few|TRBV20-1|-|TRBJ2-7
TGCAGTGTCGGGACTGGGAGCTCCTACGAGCAGTACTTC
CSVGTGSSYEQYF
>-|TRBV27|-|TRBJ1-6
TGTGCCAGCAGTACCCGACAGTTCGATTCACCCCTCCACTTT
CASSTRQFDSPLHF
>-|TRBV7-8|-|TRBJ2-1
TGTGCCAGCAGCTTAGCGGACGGTGAGCAGTTCTTC
CASSLADGEQFF
>many|TRBV6-5|TRBD1|TRBJ2-7
TGTGCCAGCAGGTACCGGGACAGAATTTCCTACGAGCAGTACTTC
CASRYRDRISYEQYF
>few|TRBV29-1|-|TRBJ2-2
TGCAGCGTTGAAGATCTGGGGGGGGGGCCAATCGGGGAGCTGTTTTTT
CSVEDLGGGPIGELFF
>many|TRBV5-1|-|TRBJ2-7
TGCGCCAGCAGCTTGGTTGGGGCCTCCTCTCACGAGCAGTACTTC
CASSLVGASSHEQYF
>-|TRBV2|TRBD2|TRBJ2-5
TGTGCCAGCAGTGCACTAGCGGGGGGGACCCAAGAGACCCAGTACTTC
CASSALAGGTQETQYF
>many|TRBV7-9|-|TRBJ1-2
TGTGCCAGCAGCTTAGAGGAGGGCTATGGCTACACCTTC
CASSLEEGYGYTF
>many|TRBV7-2|-|TRBJ2-5
TGTGCCAGCAGATCCGTAGGGGAGACCCAGTACTTC
CASRSVGETQYF
>many|TRBV5-1|-|TRBJ1-2
TGCGCCAGCAGCTTGGCGCGGGACGACTATGGCTACACCTTC
CASSLARDDYGYTF
>many|TRBV20-1|TRBD1|TRBJ2-7
TGCAGTGCGGTTAGGGGGACAGGGGCGCTCGAGCAGTACTTC
CSAVRGTGALEQYF
>many|TRBV6-1|-|TRBJ2-7
TGTGCCAGCAGTCCCACGATGGAGCGACTCTACGAGCAGTACTTC
CASSPTMERLYEQYF
>many|TRBV2|TRBD1|TRBJ1-2
TGTGCCAGCAGGTTCCCGGGACAGAATAACTATGGCTACACCTTC
CASRFPGQNNYGYTF
>-|TRBV30|-|TRBJ2-7
TGTGCCTGGAGTGCTTGGACCTACGGGCAGTACTTC
CAWSAWTYGQYF
>many|TRBV3-1|TRBD1|TRBJ1-1
TGTGCCAGCAGCCCGAGACAGGGGGCGGGAACTGAAGCTTTCTTT
CASSPRQGAGTEAFF
>-|TRBV6-2/TRBV6-3|-|TRBJ1-5
TGTGCCAGCAGTTACAGGGAAGGGCCCCAGCATTTT
CASSYREGPQHF
>many|TRBV7-2|TRBD2|TRBJ2-5
TGTGCCAGCAGCTTACAGCGGGGGGGCGGAGAGACCCAGTACTTC
CASSLQRGGGETQYF
>-|TRBV5-1|-|TRBJ2-3
TGCGCCAGCAGCTTGGGAAGGGTGGAAGATACGCAGTATTTT
CASSLGRVEDTQYF
>many|TRBV5-1|-|TRBJ1-1
TGCGCCACCAAACCCCCGGGGGGCAGGACTGAAGCTTTCTTT
CATKPPGGRTEAFF
>many|TRBV11-3|-|TRBJ2-1
TGTGCCAGCAGCATAGTAGAGGGAGGTGAGCAGTTCTTC
CASSIVEGGEQFF
>-|TRBV20-1|-|TRBJ2-2
TGCAGTGCTAAGAGAAGGGTCACCGGGGAGCTGTTTTTT
CSAKRRVTGELFF
>many|TRBV28|-|TRBJ2-7
TGTGCCAGCAGTGAACTCCAGGGGAACGAGCAGTACTTC
CASSELQGNEQYF
>-|TRBV7-9|-|TRBJ2-1
TGTGCCAGCAGCTTAGCGTACGATGAGCAGTTCTTC
CASSLAYDEQFF
>many|TRBV12-3/TRBV12-4|-|TRBJ1-6
TGTGCCAGCAGTTCTCGGGCCCCTATCGGGTCACCCCTCCACTTT
CASSSRAPIGSPLHF
>-|TRBV7-9|TRBD2|TRBJ2-3
TGTGCCAGCAGCCCATCCCCTGGACTAGCGGGCGATAGCACAGATACGCAGTATTTT
CASSPSPGLAGDSTDTQYF